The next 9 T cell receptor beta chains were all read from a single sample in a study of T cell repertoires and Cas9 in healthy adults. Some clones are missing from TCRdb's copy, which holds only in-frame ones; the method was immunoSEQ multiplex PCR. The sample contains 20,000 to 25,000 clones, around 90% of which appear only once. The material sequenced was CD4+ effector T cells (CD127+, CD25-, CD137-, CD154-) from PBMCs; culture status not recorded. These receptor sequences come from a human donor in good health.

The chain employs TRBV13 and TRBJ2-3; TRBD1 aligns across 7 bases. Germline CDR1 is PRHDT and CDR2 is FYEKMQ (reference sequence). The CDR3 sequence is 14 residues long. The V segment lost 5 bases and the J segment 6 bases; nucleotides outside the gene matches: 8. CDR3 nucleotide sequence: TGTGCCAGCAGCGACAACGGACAGGTCGATACGCAGTATTTT. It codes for CASSDNGQVDTQYF. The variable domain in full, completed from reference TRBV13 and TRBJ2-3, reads AAGVIQSPRHLIKEKRETATLKCYPIPRHDTVYWYQQGPGQDPQFLISFYEKMQSDKGSIPDRFSAQQFSDYHSELNMSSLELGDSALYFCASSDNGQVDTQYFGPGTRLTVL.

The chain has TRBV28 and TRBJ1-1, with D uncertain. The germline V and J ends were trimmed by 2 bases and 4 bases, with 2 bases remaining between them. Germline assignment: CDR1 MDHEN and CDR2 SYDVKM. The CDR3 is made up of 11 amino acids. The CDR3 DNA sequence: TGTGCCAGCAGTTTAATCACTGAAGCTTTCTTT. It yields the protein CASSLITEAFF.

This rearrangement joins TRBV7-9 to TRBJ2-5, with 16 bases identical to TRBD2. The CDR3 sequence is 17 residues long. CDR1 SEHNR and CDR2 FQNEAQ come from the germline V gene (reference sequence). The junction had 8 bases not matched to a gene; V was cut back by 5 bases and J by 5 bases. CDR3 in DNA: TGTGCCAGCAGCCTGGGACTAGCGGGAGGGACTGGGGAGACCCAGTACTTC. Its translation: CASSLGLAGGTGETQYF.

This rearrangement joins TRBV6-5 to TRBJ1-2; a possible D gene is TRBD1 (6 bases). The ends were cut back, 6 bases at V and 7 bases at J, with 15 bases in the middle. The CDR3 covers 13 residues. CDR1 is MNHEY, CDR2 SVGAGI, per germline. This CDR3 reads CASREGGAFGYTF. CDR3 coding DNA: TGTGCCAGCAGGGAGGGGGGCGCTTTTGGCTACACCTTC.

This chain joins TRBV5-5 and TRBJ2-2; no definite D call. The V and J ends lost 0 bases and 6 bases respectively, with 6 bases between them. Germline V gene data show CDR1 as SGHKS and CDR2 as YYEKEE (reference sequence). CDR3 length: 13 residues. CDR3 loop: CASSLAAAGELFF. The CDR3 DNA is TGTGCCAGCAGCTTGGCGGCGGCCGGGGAGCTGTTTTTT.

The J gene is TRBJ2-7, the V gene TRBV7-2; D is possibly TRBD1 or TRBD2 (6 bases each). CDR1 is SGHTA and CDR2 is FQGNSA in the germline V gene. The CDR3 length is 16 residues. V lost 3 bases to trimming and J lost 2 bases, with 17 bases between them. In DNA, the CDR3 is TGTGCCAGCAGCTTTATAGGGGGGACGTCGGCCTACGAGCAGTACTTC. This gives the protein CASSFIGGTSAYEQYF.

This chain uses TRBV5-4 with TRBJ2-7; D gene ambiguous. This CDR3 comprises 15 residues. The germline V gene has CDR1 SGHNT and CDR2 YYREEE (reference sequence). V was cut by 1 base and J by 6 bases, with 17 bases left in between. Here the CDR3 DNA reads TGTGCCAGCAGCTTGTCCCCCGCCGCCCGCGTCGAGCAGTACGTC. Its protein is CASSLSPAARVEQYV.

The CDR3: CASSYSNRGYGYTF. The CDR3, as DNA: TGTGCCAGCAGTTACTCGAACAGGGGCTATGGCTACACCTTC. This chain uses TRBV6-5 with TRBJ1-2; 7 bases match TRBD1. The length of the CDR3 is 14 residues. Germline-derived CDR1 and CDR2 are MNHEY and SVGAGI. Trimming removed 0 bases from V and 4 bases from J; junction bases left unmatched: 2.

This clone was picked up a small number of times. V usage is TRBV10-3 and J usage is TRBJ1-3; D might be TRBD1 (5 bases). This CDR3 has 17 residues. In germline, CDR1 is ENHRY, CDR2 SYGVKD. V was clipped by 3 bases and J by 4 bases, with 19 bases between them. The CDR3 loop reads CAISDWTRAKVGNTIYF. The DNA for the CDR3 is TGTGCCATCAGTGATTGGACAAGGGCTAAAGTCGGAAACACCATATATTTT.